This TCR beta chain is drawn from a study of blood T cell repertoires in COVID-19. Study-wide background: Some COVID-19 samples were acute and others convalescent; all came from the United States, Italy and Spain.

The study recruited people aged roughly 18 to 100 years across around 24 US areas. Per the original data handling: Estimation of nucleated cell counts was performed using reference gene primer amplification. Using immunoSEQ multiplex PCR, the repertoire was profiled, and TCRdb retains in-frame clones only, with some absent. V, J and clone size derive from that table, while D and trimming were established from the DNA sequence. This table has some 180,000 clones, about 80% appearing once. This CDR3 is built from 16 residues. The germline V and J ends were trimmed by 6 bases and 6 bases, with 21 bases remaining between them. CDR1 and CDR2 from the germline V gene are MNHEY and SVGEGT.

This clonotype originated in a man aged 55-75 years who had been exposed to COVID-19. Sequenced input: PBMCs or T cells enriched from blood (not recorded which). V usage is TRBV6-2 or TRBV6-3 and J usage is TRBJ2-1; D is unresolved. The CDR3 is CASSPTGGSNANEQFF. CDR3 DNA: TGTGCCAGCAGCCCCACTGGCGGAAGCAACGCCAATGAGCAGTTCTTC.